Listed here are 13 T cell receptor beta chains from one sample, sequenced in a study of blood T cell repertoires in COVID-19. The protocol was immunoSEQ multiplex PCR, while the TCRdb copy is restricted to in-frame clones and leaves out a portion. Here the sample spans more than 250,000 clones, around 88% being singletons. Source material: peripheral blood. Every receptor here comes from a woman aged 50 to 65 with acute or convalescent COVID-19.

The chain uses TRBV9 and TRBJ2-3, with a tentative D call TRBD2 (7 bases). CDR1 and CDR2 from the germline V gene are SGDLS and YYNGEE. The CDR3 contains 16 residues. V was shortened by 3 bases and J by 5 bases, with 19 bases between the two germline ends. The CDR3 coding sequence is TGTGCCAGCAGCGGCCACTTGGGGGCTAGCGGAGATACGCAGTATTTT. This translates into CASSGHLGASGDTQYF.

The chain uses TRBV12-3 or TRBV12-4 and TRBJ1-1; D perhaps matches TRBD1 (6 bases). The CDR3 consists of 13 residues. V lost 4 bases and J 3 bases, leaving 9 bases between the germline ends. CDR3 bases: TGTGCCAGCAGTTGGGGGCAGGACACTGAAGCTTTCTTT. This gives the protein CASSWGQDTEAFF.

This clone was observed a few times. V is TRBV24-1 and J is TRBJ2-2; possible D gene TRBD1, 6 bases. Germline loops: CDR1 KGHDR, CDR2 SFDVKD. The CDR3 consists of 15 residues. The V end lost 8 bases, the J end lost 4 bases, and 16 bases lay between the germline ends. CDR3: CATTFRQEATGELFF. The CDR3 DNA is TGTGCCACCACCTTTCGACAGGAGGCCACCGGGGAGCTGTTTTTT.

V gene TRBV6-5 combines with J gene TRBJ1-5, with TRBD1 matching 8 bases. Trimming at V came to 6 bases and at J to 1 base, leaving 5 bases not matched to a gene. The CDR3 runs to 15 residues. Germline CDR1 reads MNHEY; CDR2 reads SVGAGI. CDR3: CASRRTGRSNQPQHF. For the CDR3, the DNA is TGTGCCAGCAGACGGACAGGGAGGAGCAATCAGCCCCAGCATTTT.

The gene calls are TRBV6-5 and TRBJ2-2; no clear D gene. V was trimmed by 3 bases and J by 3 bases, leaving 5 bases between them. Per germline, CDR1 MNHEY and CDR2 SVGAGI. This CDR3 region has 13 residues. The CDR3 is CASSYQYTGELFF. In DNA form, the CDR3 reads TGTGCCAGCAGTTATCAGTACACCGGGGAGCTGTTTTTT.

Only one count was recorded for this clone. The genes are TRBV7-3 and TRBJ2-1; TRBD2 matches at 8 bases. CDR3 length: 14 amino acids. With V trimmed by 5 bases and J by 8 bases, 8 bases remained unmatched. Germline CDR1 reads SGHTA; CDR2 reads FQGTGA. In nucleotides, the CDR3 is TGTGCCAGCAGCCTCGGACTAGCTTTCGATGAGCAGTTCTTC. This translates into CASSLGLAFDEQFF. The full variable domain, with the rest looked up from reference TRBV7-3 and TRBJ2-1, is GAGVSQTPSNKVTEKGKYVELRCDPISGHTALYWYRQSLGQGPEFLIYFQGTGAADDSGLPNDRFFAVRPEGSVSTLKIQRTERGDSAVYLCASSLGLAFDEQFFGPGTRLTVL.

The gene calls are TRBV5-6 and TRBJ1-5; D might be TRBD1 (6 bases). This CDR3 has 16 residues. Trimming shortened V by 2 bases and J by 4 bases, and 16 bases separated the two germline ends. CDR1 is SGHDT, CDR2 YYEEEE, per germline. The CDR3 bases are TGTGCCAGCAGCTTAGGGGGGGGCCAGATTAATCAGCCCCAGCATTTT. This translates into CASSLGGGQINQPQHF.

The V gene is TRBV10-3, the J gene TRBJ1-4; TRBD1 aligns across 10 bases. The germline V gene has CDR1 ENHRY and CDR2 SYGVKD. V trimming: 6 bases; J trimming: 8 bases; junction bases outside the gene matches: 6. The CDR3 is 14 amino acids. Here the CDR3 reads CAIRPTGGKEKLFF. As DNA, the CDR3 is TGTGCCATCAGACCGACAGGGGGCAAGGAAAAACTGTTTTTT.

On this clone: Other DNA sequences in the sample encode the same CDR3. This chain connects TRBV15 to TRBJ2-2, with D perhaps TRBD2 (5 bases). Between the trimmed V and J ends, which lost 1 base and 0 bases, there was a span of 9 bases. Germline V gives CDR1 LNHNV, CDR2 YYDKDF (reference sequence). The CDR3 length is 16 residues. CDR3 nucleotides: TGTGCCACCAGCAGAGCCCCCGGGGCGAACACCGGGGAGCTGTTTTTT. As protein: CATSRAPGANTGELFF.

The rearrangement uses TRBV4-1 and TRBJ2-1, with 7 bases aligning to TRBD2. The V gene's germline CDR1 is MGHRA and CDR2 YSYEKL. The CDR3 extends over 16 amino acids. V trimming: 0 bases; J trimming: 4 bases; junction bases outside the gene matches: 6. The CDR3 DNA sequence: TGCGCCAGCAGCCAAGAATTCCCTAGCGGATACAATGAGCAGTTCTTC. Translating gives CASSQEFPSGYNEQFF.

The chain is built from TRBV7-6 and TRBJ1-4; D uncertain. The CDR3 sequence is 14 residues long. In germline, CDR1 is SGHVS, CDR2 FNYEAQ. Trimming pared 2 bases from V and 2 bases from J, leaving 6 bases between. CDR3 sequence (DNA): TGTGCCAGCAGCTTAAGTCAGACTAATGAAAAACTGTTTTTT. This encodes CASSLSQTNEKLFF.

The V and J genes are TRBV7-9 and TRBJ2-5, with 7 bases aligning to TRBD1. With 4 bases clipped from V and 2 bases from J, the junction kept 4 bases outside the gene matches. CDR1 is SEHNR and CDR2 is FQNEAQ in the germline V gene (reference sequence). The CDR3 contains 14 residues. The CDR3 DNA reads TGTGCCAGCAGCTCGAAGGGACAGCAAGAGACCCAGTACTTC. This encodes CASSSKGQQETQYF. The entire variable domain, with the rest obtained from reference TRBV7-9 and TRBJ2-5, is as follows: DTGVSQNPRHKITKRGQNVTFRCDPISEHNRLYWYRQTLGQGPEFLTYFQNEAQLEKSRLLSDRFSAERPKGSFSTLEIQRTEQGDSAMYLCASSSKGQQETQYFGPGTRLLVL.

The CDR3 region is CASSRPGTGPGELFF. In DNA form, the CDR3 reads TGTGCCAGCAGCCGTCCCGGGACAGGGCCCGGGGAGCTGTTTTTT. The chain employs TRBV5-5 and TRBJ2-2; 9 bases align to TRBD1. CDR3 size: 15 residues. Germline V lookup: CDR1 SGHKS, CDR2 YYEKEE (reference sequence). After removal of 4 bases from V and 6 bases from J, the junction contained 7 bases not matched to a gene.